In this sample, the clone carrying this T cell receptor beta chain turned up once. The sample is drawn from a study of cytomegalovirus exposure and HLA in healthy donors. V was trimmed by 4 bases and J by 4 bases, leaving 19 bases between them. CDR3 length: 15 amino acids. CDR1 is GTSNPN and CDR2 is SVGIG in the germline V gene (reference sequence). The PCR was carried out with 60 Vbeta primers and 13 Jbeta primers. Profiling relied on immunoSEQ multiplex PCR, and the TCRdb table lists in-frame clones only, not all of them. Among 100,000 to 150,000 clones listed, around 78% were seen once. Sample: PBMCs. This receptor was identified in a man in his 60s in good health and CMV-seropositive. The chain joins TRBV30 to TRBJ2-5; a weak D match, TRBD2 (5 bases). CDR3 amino acids: CAWTRLGGLRETQYF. For the CDR3, the DNA is TGTGCCTGGACCCGACTGGGTGGACTGCGAGAGACCCAGTACTTC.